This TCR beta chain was recovered during a study of shared clonotypes between healthy human individuals. Study information: The cohort had two women and three men, ages 18 to 49.

Of note for this clone: Its antigen remains unidentified.

Study observations and caveats: A small donor pool kept down the genetic and exposure-history diversity that was represented.

Profiled with immunoSEQ multiplex PCR; TCRdb holds only in-frame clones, not every one. The table records about 100,000 clones, roughly half of them present only once. This clonotype originated in a woman aged 40 to 55 in good health. Some clones in this sample may be carry-over from other donors' samples. Sequencing used PBMCs.

This chain's CDR3 is CASSPGQGHRNEQFF. The CDR3, as DNA: TGTGCCAGCAGCCCAGGACAGGGTCATCGGAATGAGCAGTTCTTC. The chain recombines TRBV7-2 with TRBJ2-1; 8 positions match TRBD1. Germline V gene data show CDR1 as SGHTA and CDR2 as FQGNSA. The CDR3 has 15 amino acids. With 5 bases clipped from V and 7 bases from J, the junction kept 10 bases outside the gene matches. The full variable domain, completed using reference TRBV7-2 and TRBJ2-1, is GAGVSQSPSNKVTEKGKDVELRCDPISGHTALYWYRQSLGQGLEFLIYFQGNSAPDKSGLPSDRFSAERTGGSVSTLTIQRTQQEDSAVYLCASSPGQGHRNEQFFGPGTRLTVL.